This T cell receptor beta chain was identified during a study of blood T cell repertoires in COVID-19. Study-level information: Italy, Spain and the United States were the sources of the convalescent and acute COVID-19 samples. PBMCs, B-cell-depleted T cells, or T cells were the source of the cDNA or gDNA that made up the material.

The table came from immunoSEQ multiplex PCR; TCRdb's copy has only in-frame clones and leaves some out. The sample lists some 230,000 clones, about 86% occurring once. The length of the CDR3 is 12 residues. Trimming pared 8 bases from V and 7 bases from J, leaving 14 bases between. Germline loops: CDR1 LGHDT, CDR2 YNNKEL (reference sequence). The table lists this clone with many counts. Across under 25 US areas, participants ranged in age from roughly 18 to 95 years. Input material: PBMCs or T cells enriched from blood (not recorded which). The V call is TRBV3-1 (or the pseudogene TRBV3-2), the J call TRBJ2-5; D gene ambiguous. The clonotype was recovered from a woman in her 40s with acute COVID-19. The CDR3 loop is CASARSTLTQYF. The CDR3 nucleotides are TGTGCCAGCGCTCGGTCAACCTTGACCCAGTACTTC.